The rows below give T cell receptor beta chains drawn from one sample of a study of shared clonotypes between healthy human individuals. Produced via immunoSEQ multiplex PCR; TCRdb's table is partial and in-frame only. The repertoire has approximately 500,000 clones, 95% to 97% of them found once; the top ten carry roughly 0.06%. The sequenced material came from naive CD4+ T cells sorted from blood. Receptors were obtained from a woman aged 30 to 39 in good health. Both conserved end residues are part of each CDR3. Each record gives: CDR3 length, clone size, D gene, V gene, J gene, CDR3 DNA, CDR3 protein. The D gene is left open where the match is weak. Clone size is given for some rows only: seen once, a few or many times, or a class if the clone is expanded.

len: 18
abundance: -
d_gene: TRBD2
v_gene: TRBV7-9
j_gene: TRBJ2-3
CDR3nt: TGTGCCAGCAGCTCCCGGGGTGGACTAGCAGAGAGCACAGATACGCAGTATTTT
CDR3aa: CASSSRGGLAESTDTQYF

len: 14
abundance: -
d_gene: -
v_gene: TRBV5-4
j_gene: TRBJ1-2
CDR3nt: TGTGCCAGCAGCCGCGCCGACAGGTACTATGGCTACACCTTC
CDR3aa: CASSRADRYYGYTF

len: 15
abundance: -
d_gene: TRBD1
v_gene: TRBV5-8
j_gene: TRBJ2-1
CDR3nt: TGTGCCAGCAGATCACAGGGGCGTGGAATGTGGGAGCAGTTCTTC
CDR3aa: CASRSQGRGMWEQFF

len: 15
abundance: -
d_gene: -
v_gene: TRBV4-1
j_gene: TRBJ2-1
CDR3nt: TGCGCCAGCAGCCAAGAGGGTTGGCGTGGTGGTGAGCAGTTCTTC
CDR3aa: CASSQEGWRGGEQFF

len: 11
abundance: once
d_gene: TRBD1
v_gene: TRBV18
j_gene: TRBJ1-1
CDR3nt: TGTGCCAGCTCGCCGGGACAGGAAGCTTTCTTT
CDR3aa: CASSPGQEAFF

len: 13
abundance: -
d_gene: TRBD2
v_gene: TRBV30
j_gene: TRBJ2-7
CDR3nt: TGTGCCTGGAACTGGGCGGGAGCCTACGAGCAGTACTTC
CDR3aa: CAWNWAGAYEQYF

len: 14
abundance: -
d_gene: -
v_gene: TRBV7-9
j_gene: TRBJ1-2
CDR3nt: TGTGCCAGCAGCAAATCCACGACTAACTATGGCTACACCTTC
CDR3aa: CASSKSTTNYGYTF

len: 16
abundance: -
d_gene: TRBD1
v_gene: TRBV5-1
j_gene: TRBJ1-5
CDR3nt: TGCGCCAGCAGCTTGGGGACAGGGATGGACAATCAGCCCCAGCATTTT
CDR3aa: CASSLGTGMDNQPQHF

len: 16
abundance: -
d_gene: -
v_gene: TRBV5-1
j_gene: TRBJ2-6
CDR3nt: TGCGCCAGCAGCTTGTATATCAGCTCTGGGGCCAACGTCCTGACTTTC
CDR3aa: CASSLYISSGANVLTF

len: 13
abundance: -
d_gene: -
v_gene: TRBV27
j_gene: TRBJ2-1
CDR3nt: TGTGCCAGCAGTTTTAGGCCAATCAATGAGCAGTTCTTC
CDR3aa: CASSFRPINEQFF

len: 15
abundance: -
d_gene: -
v_gene: TRBV6-4
j_gene: TRBJ2-7
CDR3nt: TGTGCCAGCAGTGAACCCGGGACCACCAAAAACGAGCAGTACTTC
CDR3aa: CASSEPGTTKNEQYF

len: 16
abundance: -
d_gene: TRBD2
v_gene: TRBV10-3
j_gene: TRBJ2-1
CDR3nt: TGTGCCATCAGCGCAGCGGGAGCCTTCGAGTACAATGAGCAGTTCTTC
CDR3aa: CAISAAGAFEYNEQFF

len: 17
abundance: -
d_gene: TRBD2
v_gene: TRBV7-8
j_gene: TRBJ2-1
CDR3nt: TGTGCCAGCAGCACAGCTAGCGGGGGACGGTCCTACAATGAGCAGTTCTTC
CDR3aa: CASSTASGGRSYNEQFF

len: 12
abundance: -
d_gene: -
v_gene: TRBV27
j_gene: TRBJ2-7
CDR3nt: TGTGCCAGCAGACCGGACGAGCGGGAGCAGTACTTC
CDR3aa: CASRPDEREQYF

len: 15
abundance: -
d_gene: TRBD1
v_gene: TRBV27
j_gene: TRBJ1-5
CDR3nt: TGTGCCAGCAGTCCAGGGGACAGAAGCAATCAGCCCCAGCATTTT
CDR3aa: CASSPGDRSNQPQHF

len: 13
abundance: -
d_gene: -
v_gene: TRBV28
j_gene: TRBJ1-2
CDR3nt: TGTGCCAGCAGTTTATTAGGGGGGATTGGCTACACCTTC
CDR3aa: CASSLLGGIGYTF

len: 14
abundance: -
d_gene: TRBD1
v_gene: TRBV28
j_gene: TRBJ1-2
CDR3nt: TGTGCCAGCAGCCATCGACAGGGGGCGTATGGCTACACCTTC
CDR3aa: CASSHRQGAYGYTF

len: 13
abundance: -
d_gene: -
v_gene: TRBV2
j_gene: TRBJ1-5
CDR3nt: TGTGCCAGCACCCGAGAACTCAATCAGCCCCAGCATTTT
CDR3aa: CASTRELNQPQHF

len: 11
abundance: once
d_gene: -
v_gene: TRBV7-2
j_gene: TRBJ2-7
CDR3nt: TGTGCCAGCAGCGCGACCTACGAGCAGTACTTC
CDR3aa: CASSATYEQYF

len: 12
abundance: -
d_gene: -
v_gene: TRBV6-4
j_gene: TRBJ1-2
CDR3nt: TGTGCCAGCAGTAACAGGGAATCTGGCTACACCTTC
CDR3aa: CASSNRESGYTF

len: 14
abundance: -
d_gene: -
v_gene: TRBV5-1
j_gene: TRBJ2-1
CDR3nt: TGCGCCAGCAGTAACCCAGGGGCGCGGAATGAGCAGTTCTTC
CDR3aa: CASSNPGARNEQFF

len: 15
abundance: once
d_gene: -
v_gene: TRBV19
j_gene: TRBJ1-1
CDR3nt: TGTGCCAGTAGTTCTATCGCCCTCCCGAACACTGAAGCTTTCTTT
CDR3aa: CASSSIALPNTEAFF

len: 14
abundance: -
d_gene: TRBD1
v_gene: TRBV28
j_gene: TRBJ1-6
CDR3nt: TGTGCCAGCAGTTGGGACAGGGAGAATTCACCCCTCCACTTT
CDR3aa: CASSWDRENSPLHF

len: 16
abundance: -
d_gene: TRBD1
v_gene: TRBV4-1
j_gene: TRBJ1-5
CDR3nt: TGCGCCAGCAGCCATATAGGACAGGGGGTCTTGCAGCCCCAGCATTTT
CDR3aa: CASSHIGQGVLQPQHF

len: 16
abundance: -
d_gene: -
v_gene: TRBV11-2
j_gene: TRBJ2-1
CDR3nt: TGTGCCAGCAGCTTAGAAGTTGGAAGCTCCTACAATGAGCAGTTCTTC
CDR3aa: CASSLEVGSSYNEQFF

len: 12
abundance: -
d_gene: TRBD1
v_gene: TRBV25-1
j_gene: TRBJ1-1
CDR3nt: TGTGCCAGCGGGGACAGGGTCACTGAAGCTTTCTTT
CDR3aa: CASGDRVTEAFF

len: 14
abundance: once
d_gene: -
v_gene: TRBV7-8
j_gene: TRBJ1-2
CDR3nt: TGTGCCAGCAGCTTAGCGGCCTCCGGTCGTGGCTACACCTTC
CDR3aa: CASSLAASGRGYTF

len: 12
abundance: once
d_gene: -
v_gene: TRBV19
j_gene: TRBJ2-3
CDR3nt: TGTGCCAGTAGTACATCATCAGATACGCAGTATTTT
CDR3aa: CASSTSSDTQYF

len: 12
abundance: -
d_gene: -
v_gene: TRBV30
j_gene: TRBJ2-1
CDR3nt: TGTGCCTGGACGACGCTTTACAATGAGCAGTTCTTC
CDR3aa: CAWTTLYNEQFF

len: 15
abundance: -
d_gene: -
v_gene: TRBV2
j_gene: TRBJ2-5
CDR3nt: TGTGCCAGCAGGAATCAGGGACAACGGCGGGGGACCCAGTACTTC
CDR3aa: CASRNQGQRRGTQYF

len: 15
abundance: -
d_gene: -
v_gene: TRBV28
j_gene: TRBJ1-5
CDR3nt: TGTGCCAGCAGTCACGGCTGGAATAGCAATCAGCCCCAGCATTTT
CDR3aa: CASSHGWNSNQPQHF

len: 14
abundance: -
d_gene: -
v_gene: TRBV27
j_gene: TRBJ2-6
CDR3nt: TGTGCCAGCAGTCGGGGGCGTGGGGCCAACGTCCTGACTTTC
CDR3aa: CASSRGRGANVLTF

len: 17
abundance: -
d_gene: -
v_gene: TRBV5-1
j_gene: TRBJ2-4
CDR3nt: TGCGCCAGCAGCTTGTGGACCGGGGGCTTTGACAAAAACATTCAGTACTTC
CDR3aa: CASSLWTGGFDKNIQYF

len: 17
abundance: -
d_gene: TRBD2
v_gene: TRBV5-6
j_gene: TRBJ2-7
CDR3nt: TGTGCCAGCAGTTCGCCGGGACTAGCGGGAGGGCCGGACGAGCAGTACTTC
CDR3aa: CASSSPGLAGGPDEQYF

len: 14
abundance: -
d_gene: -
v_gene: TRBV7-9
j_gene: TRBJ1-4
CDR3nt: TGTGCCAGCAGCCCGAGGGCAACTAATGAAAAACTGTTTTTT
CDR3aa: CASSPRATNEKLFF

len: 17
abundance: -
d_gene: -
v_gene: TRBV11-2
j_gene: TRBJ2-2
CDR3nt: TGTGCCAGCAGTCCCGGGACAACCCCATCGAACACCGGGGAGCTGTTTTTT
CDR3aa: CASSPGTTPSNTGELFF

len: 14
abundance: -
d_gene: -
v_gene: TRBV18
j_gene: TRBJ1-5
CDR3nt: TGTGCCAGCACTTCAGGGGAGGAGGACCAGCCCCAGCATTTT
CDR3aa: CASTSGEEDQPQHF

len: 15
abundance: -
d_gene: TRBD2
v_gene: TRBV11-2
j_gene: TRBJ2-7
CDR3nt: TGTGCCAGCAGCTTAGCGCCGACTAGCGGTTACGAGCAGTACTTC
CDR3aa: CASSLAPTSGYEQYF

len: 15
abundance: -
d_gene: -
v_gene: TRBV19
j_gene: TRBJ2-1
CDR3nt: TGTGCCAGTAGTATGAGGGCTGAGGTATCCAATGAGCAGTTCTTC
CDR3aa: CASSMRAEVSNEQFF

len: 15
abundance: -
d_gene: -
v_gene: TRBV5-1
j_gene: TRBJ1-4
CDR3nt: TGCGCCAGCAGCTTGATAGACTCCCGGCAAGGAAAACTGTTTTTT
CDR3aa: CASSLIDSRQGKLFF

len: 15
abundance: -
d_gene: -
v_gene: TRBV6-4
j_gene: TRBJ1-1
CDR3nt: TGTGCCAGCAGGCCTGAGTCGACACTTAACACTGAAGCTTTCTTT
CDR3aa: CASRPESTLNTEAFF

len: 18
abundance: once
d_gene: TRBD1
v_gene: TRBV7-9
j_gene: TRBJ2-6
CDR3nt: TGTGCCAGCAGCTTAGTGCAGGGGGTGCCCTCTGGGGCCAACGTCCTGACTTTC
CDR3aa: CASSLVQGVPSGANVLTF

len: 14
abundance: -
d_gene: -
v_gene: TRBV27
j_gene: TRBJ1-2
CDR3nt: TGTGCCAGCAGTTCGGGCAGAAAAAACTATGGCTACACCTTC
CDR3aa: CASSSGRKNYGYTF

len: 14
abundance: -
d_gene: TRBD2
v_gene: TRBV7-9
j_gene: TRBJ2-3
CDR3nt: TGTGCCAGTATAGCGGGAGAAGTCGCAGATACGCAGTATTTT
CDR3aa: CASIAGEVADTQYF

len: 15
abundance: -
d_gene: -
v_gene: TRBV11-2
j_gene: TRBJ1-4
CDR3nt: TGTGCCAGCAGCTTATCTACCGGAGCTAATGAAAAACTGTTTTTT
CDR3aa: CASSLSTGANEKLFF

len: 10
abundance: -
d_gene: -
v_gene: TRBV29-1
j_gene: TRBJ2-5
CDR3nt: TGCAGCGCTACTCTGAAGACCCAGTACTTC
CDR3aa: CSATLKTQYF

len: 14
abundance: -
d_gene: -
v_gene: TRBV6-5
j_gene: TRBJ2-2
CDR3nt: TGTGCCAGCAGTCGGGTAGGGGACACCGGGGAGCTGTTTTTT
CDR3aa: CASSRVGDTGELFF

len: 16
abundance: -
d_gene: -
v_gene: TRBV4-1
j_gene: TRBJ1-4
CDR3nt: TGCGCCAGCAGCCAAGGATTCGGTCAGAATAATGAAAAACTGTTTTTT
CDR3aa: CASSQGFGQNNEKLFF

len: 13
abundance: -
d_gene: -
v_gene: TRBV7-9
j_gene: TRBJ2-5
CDR3nt: TGTGCCAGCAGCGTCCCGGGACGCGGGACCCAGTACTTC
CDR3aa: CASSVPGRGTQYF

len: 17
abundance: -
d_gene: -
v_gene: TRBV10-2
j_gene: TRBJ2-7
CDR3nt: TGCGCCAGCAGTGAGACCTCCCGGGTAGATCTAATCGACGAGCAGTACTTC
CDR3aa: CASSETSRVDLIDEQYF

len: 14
abundance: -
d_gene: -
v_gene: TRBV13
j_gene: TRBJ2-1
CDR3nt: TGTGCCTCCAGAGGGGGCGGGAGAGGGGGTGAGCAGTTCTTC
CDR3aa: CASRGGGRGGEQFF

len: 16
abundance: once
d_gene: -
v_gene: TRBV14
j_gene: TRBJ1-4
CDR3nt: TGTGCCAGCAGCCAAGATGGGACCGGACGTCGTGAAAAACTGTTTTTT
CDR3aa: CASSQDGTGRREKLFF

len: 14
abundance: -
d_gene: TRBD1
v_gene: TRBV2
j_gene: TRBJ1-1
CDR3nt: TGTGCCAGCCCGACAGGGGCCATGGGGACTGAAGCTTTCTTT
CDR3aa: CASPTGAMGTEAFF

len: 15
abundance: -
d_gene: TRBD1
v_gene: TRBV6-1
j_gene: TRBJ2-7
CDR3nt: TGTGCCAGCGTAAAAACAGGGGGCTTGGTACACGAGCAGTACTTC
CDR3aa: CASVKTGGLVHEQYF

len: 15
abundance: -
d_gene: -
v_gene: TRBV10-3
j_gene: TRBJ2-1
CDR3nt: TGTGCCATCAAGTCAAGTACCGGCGAAAACAATGAGCAGTTCTTC
CDR3aa: CAIKSSTGENNEQFF